This is a list of T cell receptor beta chains from one sample in a study of tumor-infiltrating lymphocytes in localized non-small cell lung cancer. Sequencing was performed with immunoSEQ multiplex PCR; in TCRdb, only in-frame clones are kept and a portion is missing. Of more than 2,500 clones listed, around 52% were seen once; the top ten hold approximately 22%. Sequenced: uninvolved lung tissue not adjacent to the tumor. These receptors were obtained from a human donor with non-small cell lung cancer. The CDR3 runs from the conserved cysteine through the conserved F or W. The order of the fields is CDR3 protein, CDR3 DNA, clone size, J gene, D gene, V gene. The D gene is left open where the match is weak. The size field is filled for only some rows; it gives once, few, many or a size class.

CDR3 protein: CASSLTGGFEQYF
CDR3 DNA: TGTGCCAGCAGCTTAACGGGGGGGTTCGAGCAGTACTTC
clone size: NA
J gene: TRBJ2-7
D gene: TRBD2
V gene: TRBV7-6

CDR3 protein: CASSLDRGRGGYTF
CDR3 DNA: TGCGCCAGCAGCTTGGACAGGGGGAGAGGAGGCTACACCTTC
clone size: once
J gene: TRBJ1-2
D gene: TRBD1
V gene: TRBV5-1

CDR3 protein: CASSQAPLASYEQFF
CDR3 DNA: TGTGCCAGCAGCCAGGCCCCCCTAGCGAGCTATGAGCAGTTCTTC
clone size: NA
J gene: TRBJ2-1
D gene: NA
V gene: TRBV14

CDR3 protein: CASVAGRANTEAFF
CDR3 DNA: TGTGCCAGTGTAGCTGGCAGGGCGAACACTGAAGCTTTCTTT
clone size: NA
J gene: TRBJ1-1
D gene: NA
V gene: TRBV7-2

CDR3 protein: CASSESHGREQYF
CDR3 DNA: TGCGCCAGCAGTGAGTCGCACGGGCGAGAGCAGTACTTC
clone size: NA
J gene: TRBJ2-7
D gene: NA
V gene: TRBV10-2

CDR3 protein: CASSLGHAGTEAFF
CDR3 DNA: TGTGCCAGCAGTTTAGGACATGCCGGCACTGAAGCTTTCTTT
clone size: NA
J gene: TRBJ1-1
D gene: NA
V gene: TRBV28

CDR3 protein: CASRGRGGFYGYTF
CDR3 DNA: TGTGCCAGCAGAGGTAGGGGGGGCTTTTATGGCTACACCTTC
clone size: NA
J gene: TRBJ1-2
D gene: NA
V gene: TRBV7-6

CDR3 protein: CASSFQGGPQETQYF
CDR3 DNA: TGTGCCAGCAGCTTTCAGGGGGGGCCCCAAGAGACCCAGTACTTC
clone size: NA
J gene: TRBJ2-5
D gene: NA
V gene: TRBV9

CDR3 protein: CSVARSPDTEAFF
CDR3 DNA: TGCAGCGTTGCAAGGTCACCGGACACTGAAGCTTTCTTT
clone size: NA
J gene: TRBJ1-1
D gene: NA
V gene: TRBV29-1

CDR3 protein: CASSQDSFDGSDTQYF
CDR3 DNA: TGTGCCAGCAGCCAAGACTCCTTCGACGGGAGCGATACGCAGTATTTT
clone size: NA
J gene: TRBJ2-3
D gene: NA
V gene: TRBV4-2

CDR3 protein: CASSSGTGGQFTEAFF
CDR3 DNA: TGTGCCAGCAGTTCAGGGACAGGGGGACAGTTCACTGAAGCTTTCTTT
clone size: NA
J gene: TRBJ1-1
D gene: TRBD1
V gene: TRBV28

CDR3 protein: CASTGTTYEQYF
CDR3 DNA: TGTGCCAGCACCGGGACAACCTACGAGCAGTACTTC
clone size: NA
J gene: TRBJ2-7
D gene: NA
V gene: TRBV6-5

CDR3 protein: CASSSHRVDYGYTF
CDR3 DNA: TGTGCCAGCAGTTCACACAGGGTAGACTATGGCTACACCTTC
clone size: NA
J gene: TRBJ1-2
D gene: NA
V gene: TRBV28

CDR3 protein: CASFPSRRDKNTEAFF
CDR3 DNA: TGTGCCAGTTTTCCCTCCCGCAGGGACAAGAACACTGAAGCTTTCTTT
clone size: NA
J gene: TRBJ1-1
D gene: NA
V gene: TRBV19

CDR3 protein: CASRPQGRLGFGEAFF
CDR3 DNA: TGTGCCAGCAGACCTCAGGGTCGGTTAGGTTTCGGTGAAGCTTTCTTT
clone size: NA
J gene: TRBJ1-1
D gene: NA
V gene: TRBV2

CDR3 protein: CASSSGSYNEQFF
CDR3 DNA: TGTGCCAGCAGTTCAGGGTCTTACAATGAGCAGTTCTTC
clone size: few
J gene: TRBJ2-1
D gene: NA
V gene: TRBV6-5

CDR3 protein: CASSSGVGEQYF
CDR3 DNA: TGTGCCAGCAGCTCGGGCGTCGGCGAGCAGTACTTC
clone size: few
J gene: TRBJ2-7
D gene: NA
V gene: TRBV7-2

CDR3 protein: CASSQGEQYF
CDR3 DNA: TGCGCCAGCAGCCAGGGCGAGCAGTACTTC
clone size: NA
J gene: TRBJ2-7
D gene: NA
V gene: TRBV4-3

CDR3 protein: CASSHGTTRTETQYF
CDR3 DNA: TGTGCCAGCAGCCATGGGACTACCCGAACAGAGACCCAGTACTTC
clone size: NA
J gene: TRBJ2-5
D gene: TRBD2
V gene: TRBV14